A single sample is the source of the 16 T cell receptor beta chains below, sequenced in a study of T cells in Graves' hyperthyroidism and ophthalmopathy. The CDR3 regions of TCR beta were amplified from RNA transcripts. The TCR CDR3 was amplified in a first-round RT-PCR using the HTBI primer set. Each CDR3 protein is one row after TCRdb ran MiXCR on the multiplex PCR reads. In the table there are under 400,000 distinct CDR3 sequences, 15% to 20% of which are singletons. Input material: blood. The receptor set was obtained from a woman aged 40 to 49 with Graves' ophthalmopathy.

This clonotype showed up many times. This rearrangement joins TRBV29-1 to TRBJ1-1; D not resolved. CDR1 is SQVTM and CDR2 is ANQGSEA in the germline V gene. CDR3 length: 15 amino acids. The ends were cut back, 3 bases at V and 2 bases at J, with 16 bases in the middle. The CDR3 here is CSVEGYRNLNTEAFF. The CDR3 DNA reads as TGCAGCGTTGAGGGTTATAGGAATTTAAACACTGAAGCTTTCTTT.

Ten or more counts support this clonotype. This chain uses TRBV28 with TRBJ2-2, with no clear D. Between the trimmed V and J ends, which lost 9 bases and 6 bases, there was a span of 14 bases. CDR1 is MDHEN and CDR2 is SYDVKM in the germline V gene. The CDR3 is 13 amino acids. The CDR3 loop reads CASSLRIPGELFF. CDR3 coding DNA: TGTGCCAGTTCTCTTAGGATTCCCGGGGAGCTGTTTTTT.

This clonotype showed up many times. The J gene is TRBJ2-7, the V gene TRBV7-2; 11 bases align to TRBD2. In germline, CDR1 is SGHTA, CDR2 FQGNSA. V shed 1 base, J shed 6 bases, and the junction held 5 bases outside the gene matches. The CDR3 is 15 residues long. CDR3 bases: TGTGCCAGCAGCTTAGGACTAGCGGGAAATGCCGAGCAGTACTTC. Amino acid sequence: CASSLGLAGNAEQYF.

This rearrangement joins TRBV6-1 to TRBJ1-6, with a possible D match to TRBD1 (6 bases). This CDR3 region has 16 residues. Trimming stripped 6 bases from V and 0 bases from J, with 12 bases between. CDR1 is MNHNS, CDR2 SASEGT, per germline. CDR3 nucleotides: TGTGCCAGCAGCCGGACAGCGAGCTCCTATAATTCACCCCTCCACTTT. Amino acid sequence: CASSRTASSYNSPLHF.

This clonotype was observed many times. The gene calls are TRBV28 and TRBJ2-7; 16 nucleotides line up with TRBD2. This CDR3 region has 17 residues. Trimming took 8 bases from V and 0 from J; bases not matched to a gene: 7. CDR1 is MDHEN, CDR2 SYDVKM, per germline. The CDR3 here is CASDRGTSGRASYEQYF. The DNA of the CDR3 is TGTGCCAGCGATAGAGGGACTAGCGGGAGGGCCTCCTACGAGCAGTACTTC. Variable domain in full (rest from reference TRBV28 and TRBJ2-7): DVKVTQSSRYLVKRTGEKVFLECVQDMDHENMFWYRQDPGLGLRLIYFSYDVKMKEKGDIPEGYSVSREKKERFSLILESASTNQTSMYLCASDRGTSGRASYEQYFGPGTRLTVT.

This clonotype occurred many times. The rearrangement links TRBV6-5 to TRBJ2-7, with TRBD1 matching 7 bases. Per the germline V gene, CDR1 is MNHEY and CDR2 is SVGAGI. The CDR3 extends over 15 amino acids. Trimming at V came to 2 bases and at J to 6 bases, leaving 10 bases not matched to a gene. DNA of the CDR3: TGTGCCAGCAGTTACAAGGGGGCGCCGCTAAGCGAGCAGTACTTC. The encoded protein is CASSYKGAPLSEQYF.

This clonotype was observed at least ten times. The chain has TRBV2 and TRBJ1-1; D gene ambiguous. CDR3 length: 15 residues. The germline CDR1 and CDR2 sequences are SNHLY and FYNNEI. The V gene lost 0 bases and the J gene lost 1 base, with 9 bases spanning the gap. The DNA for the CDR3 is TGTGCCAGCAGTGAAGCGGGGTCCTGGAACACTGAAGCTTTCTTT. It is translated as CASSEAGSWNTEAFF.

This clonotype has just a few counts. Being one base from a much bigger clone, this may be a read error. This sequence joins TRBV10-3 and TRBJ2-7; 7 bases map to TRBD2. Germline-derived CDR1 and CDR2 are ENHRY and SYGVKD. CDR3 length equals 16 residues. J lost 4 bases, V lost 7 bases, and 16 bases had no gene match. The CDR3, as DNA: TGTGCCATCACCCAGGGCCAGCGGGATTGGGGATACGAGCAGTACTTC. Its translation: CAITQGQRDWGYEQYF.

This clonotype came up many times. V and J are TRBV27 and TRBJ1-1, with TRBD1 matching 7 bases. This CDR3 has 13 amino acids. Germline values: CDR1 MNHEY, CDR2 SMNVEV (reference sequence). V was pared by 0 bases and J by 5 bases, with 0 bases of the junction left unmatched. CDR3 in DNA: TGTGCCAGCAGTTTATCCAGGGGGACTGAAGCTTTCTTT. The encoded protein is CASSLSRGTEAFF.

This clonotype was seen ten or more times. CDR3 residues: CASSASRNLNTGELFF. The CDR3 DNA is TGTGCCAGCAGTGCCTCGAGGAATCTGAACACCGGGGAGCTGTTTTTT. The V call is TRBV28, the J call TRBJ2-2; D remains unclear. V was pared by 5 bases and J by 1 base, with 14 bases between. Germline V gives CDR1 MDHEN, CDR2 SYDVKM. This CDR3 is 16 amino acids long.

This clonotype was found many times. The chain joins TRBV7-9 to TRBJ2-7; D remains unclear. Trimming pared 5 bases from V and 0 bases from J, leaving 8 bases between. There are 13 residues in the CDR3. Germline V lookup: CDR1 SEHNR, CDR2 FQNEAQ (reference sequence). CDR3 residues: CASSPTDSYEQYF. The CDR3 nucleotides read TGTGCCAGCAGCCCCACGGACTCCTACGAGCAGTACTTC.

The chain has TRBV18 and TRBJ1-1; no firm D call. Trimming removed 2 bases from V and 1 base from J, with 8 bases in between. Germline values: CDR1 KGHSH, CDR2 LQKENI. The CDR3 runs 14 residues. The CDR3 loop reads CASSPKAGNTEAFF. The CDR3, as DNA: TGTGCCAGCTCACCAAAGGCGGGGAACACTGAAGCTTTCTTT.

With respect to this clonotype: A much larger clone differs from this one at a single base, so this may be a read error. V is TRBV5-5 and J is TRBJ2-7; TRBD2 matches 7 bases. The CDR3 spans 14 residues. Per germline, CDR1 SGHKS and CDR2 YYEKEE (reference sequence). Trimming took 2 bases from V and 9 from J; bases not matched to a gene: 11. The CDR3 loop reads CASSFDSGTGVQYF. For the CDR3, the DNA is TGTGCCAGCAGCTTCGACAGCGGGACGGGAGTGCAGTACTTC.

The CDR3 region is CASEDRVTEAFF. DNA for the CDR3: TGTGCCAGTGAGGACAGGGTAACTGAAGCTTTCTTT. The rearrangement uses TRBV19 and TRBJ1-1; TRBD1 matches at 8 bases. CDR1 and CDR2 (germline): LNHDA, SQIVND (reference sequence). The length of the CDR3 is 12 residues. V was clipped by 8 bases and J by 5 bases; unmatched bases: 4.

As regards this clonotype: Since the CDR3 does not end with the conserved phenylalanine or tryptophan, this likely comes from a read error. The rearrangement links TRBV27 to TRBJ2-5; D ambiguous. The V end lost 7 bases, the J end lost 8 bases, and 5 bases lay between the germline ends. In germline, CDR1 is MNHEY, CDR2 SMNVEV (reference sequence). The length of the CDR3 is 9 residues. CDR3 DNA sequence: TGTGCCAGCAACGTCACCCAGTACCTC. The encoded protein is CASNVTQYL.

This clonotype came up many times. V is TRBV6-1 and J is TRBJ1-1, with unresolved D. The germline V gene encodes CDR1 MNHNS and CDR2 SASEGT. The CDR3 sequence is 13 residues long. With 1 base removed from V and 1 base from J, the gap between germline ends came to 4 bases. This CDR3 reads CASSEGRNTEAFF. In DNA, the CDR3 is TGTGCCAGCAGTGAAGGCCGGAACACTGAAGCTTTCTTT.